This T cell receptor beta chain was profiled in a study of cytomegalovirus exposure and HLA in healthy donors. Study outcomes and limitations: Subsequent analysis found a tendency for first-cohort TCR clusters to co-occur within the 120 or so validation repertoires.

V was shortened by 4 bases and J by 0 bases, with 13 bases between the two germline ends. The CDR3 runs 15 residues. In germline, CDR1 is MDHEN, CDR2 SYDVKM. As for this clone: Its target is not known.

Data came from immunoSEQ multiplex PCR; TCRdb stores just in-frame clones and leaves some out. Of 99,000 or so clones in the sample, about 88% were seen once. Sequenced input: PBMCs. This TCR was sampled from a woman aged 18-35 years in good health and CMV-seropositive. The rearrangement links TRBV28 to TRBJ2-7; perhaps TRBD1 as D (6 bases). CDR3 sequence (DNA): TGTGCCAGCAGTTCACCCGGGACATTCTCCTACGAGCAGTACTTC. Amino acid sequence: CASSSPGTFSYEQYF.